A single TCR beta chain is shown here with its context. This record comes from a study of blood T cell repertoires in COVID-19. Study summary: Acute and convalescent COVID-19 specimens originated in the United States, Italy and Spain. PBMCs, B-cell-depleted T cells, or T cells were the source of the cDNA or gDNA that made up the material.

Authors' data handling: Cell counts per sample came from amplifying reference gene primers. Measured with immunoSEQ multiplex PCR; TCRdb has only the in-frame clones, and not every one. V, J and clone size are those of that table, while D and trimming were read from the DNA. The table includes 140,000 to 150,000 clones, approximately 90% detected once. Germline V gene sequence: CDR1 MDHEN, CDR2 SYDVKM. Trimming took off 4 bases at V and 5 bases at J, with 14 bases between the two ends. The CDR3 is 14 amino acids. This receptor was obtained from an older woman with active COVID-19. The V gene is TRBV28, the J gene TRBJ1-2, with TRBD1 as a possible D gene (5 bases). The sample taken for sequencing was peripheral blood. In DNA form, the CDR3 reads TGTGCCAGCAGTTGGGGGGACGGTGGATATGGCTACACCTTC. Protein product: CASSWGDGGYGYTF.